What follows are 23 T cell receptor beta chains derived from one specimen sequenced in a study of blood T cell repertoires in COVID-19. Produced via immunoSEQ multiplex PCR; TCRdb's table is partial and in-frame only. The table records around 250,000 clones, 70% to 90% of them present only once. Sequencing input: PBMCs or T cells enriched from blood (not recorded which). The origin of the receptors is a woman aged 45-60 years who had recovered from COVID-19.

V and J are TRBV7-9 and TRBJ2-7; 9 bases match TRBD1. J was trimmed by 2 bases and V by 4 bases; bases with no gene match: 15. The CDR3 has 18 residues. CDR1 SEHNR and CDR2 FQNEAQ come from the germline V gene (reference sequence). CDR3 loop: CASSSKESGTGRPYEQYF. CDR3 sequence (DNA): TGTGCCAGCAGCTCGAAGGAATCCGGGACAGGGCGCCCCTACGAGCAGTACTTC.

The J gene is TRBJ2-5, the V gene TRBV29-1; TRBD2 aligns across 8 bases. Germline CDR1 and CDR2: SQVTM and ANQGSEA. Trimming took 8 bases from V and 4 from J; bases not matched to a gene: 9. The CDR3 consists of 13 residues. In DNA, the CDR3 is TGCAGCCACAACGGGGGGGGAGGAGAGACCCAGTACTTC. Protein product: CSHNGGGGETQYF. Together with reference TRBV29-1 and TRBJ2-5, the CDR3 gives the full variable domain: SAVISQKPSRDICQRGTSLTIQCQVDSQVTMMFWYRQQPGQSLTLIATANQGSEATYESGFVIDKFPISRPNLTFSTLTVSNMSPEDSSIYLCSHNGGGGETQYFGPGTRLLVL.

The chain recombines TRBV7-8 with TRBJ1-3; unclear D gene. V was shortened by 1 base and J by 0 bases, with 7 bases between the two germline ends. The CDR3 has 15 residues. Germline V gene data show CDR1 as SGHVS and CDR2 as FQNEAQ. In nucleotides, the CDR3 is TGTGCCAGCAGCTTAGGAGAAAGCTCTGGAAACACCATATATTTT. Its translation: CASSLGESSGNTIYF.

This clone has just a few counts. The genes are TRBV7-6 and TRBJ2-3; 7 nucleotides line up with TRBD2. The ends lost 0 bases at V and 5 bases at J; junction bases unmatched: 5. CDR1 is SGHVS, CDR2 FNYEAQ, per germline. This CDR3 region has 15 residues. The CDR3 loop reads CASSLAGRERDTQYF. The DNA of the CDR3 is TGTGCCAGCAGCTTAGCGGGGAGGGAGCGAGATACGCAGTATTTT.

In this sample, this clone turned up a few times. The chain recombines TRBV5-1 with TRBJ2-2, with a possible D match to TRBD2 (6 bases). This CDR3 spans 16 amino acids. CDR1 is SGHRS and CDR2 is YFSETQ in the germline V gene. Trimming took off 3 bases at V and 7 bases at J, with 19 bases between the two ends. The CDR3 here is CASSYALGTSSGELFF. The CDR3 bases are TGCGCCAGCAGCTACGCCTTGGGGACTTCGAGCGGGGAGCTGTTTTTT. The full variable domain, completed using reference TRBV5-1 and TRBJ2-2, is KAGVTQTPRYLIKTRGQQVTLSCSPISGHRSVSWYQQTPGQGLQFLFEYFSETQRNKGNFPGRFSGRQFSNSRSEMNVSTLELGDSALYLCASSYALGTSSGELFFGEGSRLTVL.

The chain joins TRBV6-5 to TRBJ1-1, with unresolved D. Per germline, CDR1 MNHEY and CDR2 SVGAGI. Trimming removed 7 bases from V and 5 bases from J, with 14 bases in between. This CDR3 has 13 amino acids. The CDR3 is CASNRDGDTEAFF. The CDR3 DNA reads as TGTGCCAGCAACCGGGATGGGGATACTGAAGCTTTCTTT.

Of note for this clone: One junction end does not reproduce the germline sequence, and a read error may be involved. This chain uses TRBV6-5 with TRBJ1-2; D is perhaps TRBD1 (5 bases). CDR3 size: 15 residues. Germline CDR1 reads MNHEY; CDR2 reads SVGAGI. The CDR3 is CASSNSGDSYYGYTF. Written as DNA, the CDR3 is TGTGCCAGCAGTAACTCGGGTGACAGTTACTATGGCTACACCTTC.

The CDR3 DNA is TGTGCCAGCAGAACCTTAACTAGCGGGAGGGCCCCTGAGCAGTTCTTC. Protein sequence: CASRTLTSGRAPEQFF. V gene TRBV28 combines with J gene TRBJ2-1; 13 nucleotides line up with TRBD2. The CDR3 covers 16 residues. The germline CDR1 and CDR2 sequences are MDHEN and SYDVKM. Trimming took 6 bases from V and 9 from J; bases not matched to a gene: 11.

V is TRBV10-3 and J is TRBJ1-2; TRBD1 agrees at 7 bases. CDR1 is ENHRY and CDR2 is SYGVKD in the germline V gene. The CDR3 sequence is 16 residues long. The ends lost 0 bases at V and 0 bases at J; junction bases unmatched: 4. As DNA, the CDR3 is TGTGCCATCAGTGAGTCCTTACAGGGGACTAACTATGGCTACACCTTC. Its protein product is CAISESLQGTNYGYTF.

The gene calls are TRBV9 and TRBJ2-3, with 9 bases matching TRBD2. J lost 2 bases, V lost 4 bases, and 11 bases had no gene match. The CDR3 sequence is 17 residues long. Germline-derived CDR1 and CDR2 are SGDLS and YYNGEE. CDR3 in amino acids: CASSPHLRGGFTDTQYF. CDR3 DNA: TGTGCCAGCAGCCCCCATCTGCGGGGGGGGTTCACAGATACGCAGTATTTT.

The chain recombines TRBV6-5 with TRBJ2-2, with D perhaps matching TRBD2 (5 bases). Germline CDR1 and CDR2: MNHEY and SVGAGI. Trimming shortened V by 4 bases and J by 5 bases, and 14 bases separated the two germline ends. This CDR3 spans 15 amino acids. CDR3 bases: TGTGCCAGCAGTTCCACGCGGAGGCCTACCGGGGAGCTGTTTTTT. Translating it yields CASSSTRRPTGELFF.

This clone was counted once. CDR3 nucleotides: TGCGCCAGCAGCCAACCACAGGGATCTAATTCACCCCTCCACTTT. Protein: CASSQPQGSNSPLHF. J is TRBJ1-6 and V is TRBV4-1; D may be TRBD1 (6 bases). Trimming took off 2 bases at V and 6 bases at J, with 11 bases between the two ends. The CDR3 totals 15 residues. CDR1 MGHRA and CDR2 YSYEKL come from the germline V gene.

This chain joins TRBV28 and TRBJ2-3, with 13 positions matching TRBD2. V dropped 8 bases and J dropped 2; count of bases not matched to a gene: 1. The CDR3 has 14 residues. Germline V lookup: CDR1 MDHEN, CDR2 SYDVKM. CDR3 loop: CASGTSGNTDTQYF. Here the CDR3 DNA reads TGTGCCAGCGGGACTAGCGGGAACACAGATACGCAGTATTTT.

This clone has just one count. The V gene is TRBV10-1, the J gene TRBJ1-2, with 8 bases matching TRBD1. The CDR3 loop spans 13 amino acids. From germline, CDR1 is WNHNN and CDR2 SYGVQD (reference sequence). Trimming removed 4 bases from V and 2 bases from J; junction bases left unmatched: 0. This chain's CDR3 is CASSGQGNYGYTF. The CDR3 nucleotides read TGCGCCAGCAGTGGACAGGGGAACTATGGCTACACCTTC.

V usage is TRBV7-9 and J usage is TRBJ2-1, with 13 bases identical to TRBD2. The CDR3 spans 15 residues. The germline CDR1 and CDR2 sequences are SEHNR and FQNEAQ (reference sequence). J gave up 8 bases and V 8 bases, and 9 bases lay outside the gene matches. The CDR3 protein is CASEVLAGGPDEQFF. The DNA for the CDR3 is TGTGCCAGCGAGGTACTAGCGGGAGGGCCCGATGAGCAGTTCTTC. The full variable domain, its missing parts supplied by reference TRBV7-9 and TRBJ2-1, is DTGVSQNPRHKITKRGQNVTFRCDPISEHNRLYWYRQTLGQGPEFLTYFQNEAQLEKSRLLSDRFSAERPKGSFSTLEIQRTEQGDSAMYLCASEVLAGGPDEQFFGPGTRLTVL.

V usage is TRBV4-2 and J usage is TRBJ2-2, with 7 nucleotides matching TRBD1. The V gene's germline CDR1 is LGHNA and CDR2 YNFKEQ. The CDR3 is 17 residues long. The V segment lost 3 bases and the J segment 1 base; nucleotides outside the gene matches: 8. CDR3 coding DNA: TGTGCCAGCAGCCAGCTATACCGGGACAGGAACACCGGGGAGCTGTTTTTT. As protein: CASSQLYRDRNTGELFF.

The chain carries TRBV30 and TRBJ1-2; 8 bases are shared with TRBD1. This CDR3 region has 15 residues. Germline CDR1 and CDR2: GTSNPN and SVGIG (reference sequence). Trimming cost V 5 bases and J 4 bases; bases outside gene matches: 12. The CDR3: CAWGGPGTGPYGYTF. In DNA, the CDR3 is TGTGCCTGGGGTGGGCCAGGGACAGGCCCCTATGGCTACACCTTC.

This clone has just a few counts. The chain employs TRBV21-1 and TRBJ2-7; no check of the table's D call, TRBD2, against the DNA was made. TRBV21-1 is reported as a pseudogene. The CDR3 contains 13 residues. CDR3 protein: CASSPGTPYEQYF. The CDR3 region has the DNA TGTGCCAGCAGCCCGGGGACTCCCTACGAGCAGTACTTC.

The V and J genes are TRBV6-1 and TRBJ1-5; 7 bases match TRBD1. Per germline, CDR1 MNHNS and CDR2 SASEGT. After removal of 6 bases from V and 3 bases from J, the junction contained 8 bases not matched to a gene. This CDR3 has 15 amino acids. The CDR3 DNA follows: TGTGCCAGCAGCTCCCAGGGGGGAGCCAATCAGCCCCAGCATTTT. Its protein is CASSSQGGANQPQHF.

The V call is TRBV6-5, the J call TRBJ2-3; 7 nucleotides agree with TRBD1. The germline V gene encodes CDR1 MNHEY and CDR2 SVGAGI. V was clipped by 5 bases and J by 0 bases; unmatched bases: 5. The CDR3 runs 15 residues. CDR3 DNA sequence: TGTGCCAGCAGTCAGGGGGTCCTCAGCACAGATACGCAGTATTTT. It specifies CASSQGVLSTDTQYF.

J is TRBJ2-7 and V is TRBV12-3 or TRBV12-4; possible D gene TRBD1, 6 bases. V was shortened by 2 bases and J by 3 bases, with 8 bases between the two germline ends. This CDR3 has 13 residues. CDR3 in amino acids: CASSLRGGYEQYF. The CDR3 nucleotides read TGTGCCAGCAGTTTAAGAGGGGGCTACGAGCAGTACTTC.

CDR3 sequence reads: CASSTRGVSGANVLTF. CDR3 DNA sequence: TGCGCCAGCAGCACCCGGGGTGTTTCTGGGGCCAACGTCCTGACTTTC. The V gene is TRBV4-1, the J gene TRBJ2-6; D is perhaps TRBD2 (5 bases). Per germline, CDR1 MGHRA and CDR2 YSYEKL. The CDR3 loop spans 16 amino acids. Trimming took off 5 bases at V and 1 base at J, with 12 bases between the two ends.

The chain uses TRBV5-6 and TRBJ2-5, with 8 bases that match TRBD1. The CDR3 extends over 13 amino acids. The ends lost 0 bases at V and 5 bases at J; junction bases unmatched: 0. Germline V gene data show CDR1 as SGHDT and CDR2 as YYEEEE. The CDR3, as DNA: TGTGCCAGCAGCTTGGCAGGGGGCGAGACCCAGTACTTC. Translating gives CASSLAGGETQYF.